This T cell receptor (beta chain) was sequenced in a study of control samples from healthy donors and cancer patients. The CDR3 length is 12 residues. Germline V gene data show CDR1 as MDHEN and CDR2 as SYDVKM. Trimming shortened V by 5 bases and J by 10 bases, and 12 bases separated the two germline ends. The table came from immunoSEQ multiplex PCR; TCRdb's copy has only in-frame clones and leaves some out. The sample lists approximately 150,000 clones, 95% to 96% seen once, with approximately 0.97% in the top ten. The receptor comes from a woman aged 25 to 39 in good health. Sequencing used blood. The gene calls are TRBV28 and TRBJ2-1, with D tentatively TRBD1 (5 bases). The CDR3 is CASSLLDTEQFF. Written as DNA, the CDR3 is TGTGCCAGCAGTCTCCTGGACACGGAGCAGTTCTTC.